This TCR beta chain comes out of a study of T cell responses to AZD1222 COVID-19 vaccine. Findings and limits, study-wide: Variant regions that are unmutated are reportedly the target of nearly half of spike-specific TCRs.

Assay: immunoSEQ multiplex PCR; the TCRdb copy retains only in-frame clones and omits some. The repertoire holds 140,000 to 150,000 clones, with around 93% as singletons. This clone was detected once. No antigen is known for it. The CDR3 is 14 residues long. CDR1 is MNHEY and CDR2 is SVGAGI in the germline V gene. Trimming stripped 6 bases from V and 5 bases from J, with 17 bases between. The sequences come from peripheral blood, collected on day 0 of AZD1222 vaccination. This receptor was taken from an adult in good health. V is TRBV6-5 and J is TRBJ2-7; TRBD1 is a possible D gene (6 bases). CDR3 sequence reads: CASSPLTGFHEQYF. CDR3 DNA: TGTGCCAGCAGCCCCCTAACAGGGTTTCACGAGCAGTACTTC.